The 2 T cell receptor beta chains below all came from one sample that was sequenced in a study of vaccination and CD4 T cells after COVID-19. Specified treatment: approximately 11-day PBMC culture with coronavirus spike peptide pools or control peptides (ViraFEST assay). For these TCRs, the target antigens are not known. At the Johns Hopkins FTIC core, DNA taken from cultured CD4+ T cells was sequenced by way of the Oncomine TCR Beta short-read assay. TCRdb re-called the PCR reads through MiXCR, storing one row per CDR3 protein. The repertoire holds 15,000 to 20,000 distinct CDR3 sequences, roughly 40% seen once, with 6.5% to 9% in the top ten. Sequenced sample: CD4+ T cells from blood, cultured in vitro. The source of these receptors is a human donor who had recovered from COVID-19.

The chain recombines TRBV2 with TRBJ1-5; D may be TRBD1 (5 bases). Germline V gene lookup returns CDR1 SNHLY and CDR2 FYNNEI. The CDR3 has 17 residues. Deletions cut 6 bases from V and 1 base from J, with 19 bases between. CDR3 residues: CASSQSYGGLSNQPQHF. DNA of the CDR3: TGTGCCAGCAGCCAAAGTTATGGGGGACTGAGCAATCAGCCCCAGCATTTT.

V is TRBV5-1 and J is TRBJ2-3, with D possibly TRBD2 on 6 matching bases. In germline, CDR1 is SGHRS, CDR2 YFSETQ. The CDR3 consists of 16 residues. Trimming pared 6 bases from V and 1 base from J, leaving 18 bases between. The CDR3 DNA sequence: TGCGCCAGCACTATACGGGGGAGCGCTGGCACAGATACGCAGTATTTT. This sequence encodes CASTIRGSAGTDTQYF. Full variable domain (rest looked up from reference TRBV5-1 and TRBJ2-3): KAGVTQTPRYLIKTRGQQVTLSCSPISGHRSVSWYQQTPGQGLQFLFEYFSETQRNKGNFPGRFSGRQFSNSRSEMNVSTLELGDSALYLCASTIRGSAGTDTQYFGPGTRLTVL.